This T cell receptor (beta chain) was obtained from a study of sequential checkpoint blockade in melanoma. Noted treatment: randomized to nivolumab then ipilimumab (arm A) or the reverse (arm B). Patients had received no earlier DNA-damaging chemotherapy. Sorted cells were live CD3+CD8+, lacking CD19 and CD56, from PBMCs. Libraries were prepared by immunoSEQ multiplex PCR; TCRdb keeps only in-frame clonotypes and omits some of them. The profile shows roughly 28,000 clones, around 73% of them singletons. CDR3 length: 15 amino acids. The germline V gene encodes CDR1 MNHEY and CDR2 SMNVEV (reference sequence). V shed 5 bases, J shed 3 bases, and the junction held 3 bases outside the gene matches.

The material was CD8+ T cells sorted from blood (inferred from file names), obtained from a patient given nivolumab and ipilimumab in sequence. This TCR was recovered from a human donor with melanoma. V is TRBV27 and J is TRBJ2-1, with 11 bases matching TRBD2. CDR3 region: CASSPGTSGYNEQFF. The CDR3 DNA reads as TGTGCCAGCAGTCCCGGGACTAGCGGCTACAATGAGCAGTTCTTC.